The clone carrying this T cell receptor beta chain came up a few times. Antigen: not known. The sample comes from a study of beta chain features in type 1 diabetes. The germline V gene has CDR1 SGHTA and CDR2 FQGNSA. The CDR3 totals 13 residues. The V end was cut by 8 bases, the J end by 4 bases, with 12 bases between. Points from the study as a whole: Type 1 diabetes patients had fewer VDJ junction insertions and more deletions. Patients with Type 1 diabetes showed moderately but significantly shorter TCRB CDR3s in all four CD4+ subsets. Researchers cautioned that cDNA sequencing could over-represent cells with high TCR expression.

Since all of the isolated RNA was reverse transcribed, expressed TCRB transcripts were what got sequenced. Profiling relied on immunoSEQ multiplex PCR, and the TCRdb table lists in-frame clones only, not all of them. The sample contains around 250,000 clones, roughly 22% of which appear only once. V usage is TRBV7-2 and J usage is TRBJ2-1; a weak D match, TRBD2 (7 bases). The TCR comes from a woman in her 40s with type 1 diabetes. Sequences were obtained from naive CD4+ T cells from blood. CDR3 protein: CASGGARYNEQFF. CDR3 sequence (DNA): TGTGCCAGCGGGGGGGCGCGGTACAATGAGCAGTTCTTC.